This TCR beta chain was documented in a study of shared clonotypes between healthy human individuals. Negatively enriched CD4+ T cells were divided by CD45RA into naive and memory. TCRdb's copy holds only in-frame clones and misses some; the assay was immunoSEQ multiplex PCR. Here the sample spans approximately 530,000 clones, about 96% being singletons. The CDR3 is 16 amino acids. Deletions cut 1 base from V and 8 bases from J, with 17 bases between. Germline V gives CDR1 MGHRA, CDR2 YSYEKL. The V call is TRBV4-1, the J call TRBJ1-4; possible D gene TRBD1, 6 bases. The clonotype comes from a woman aged 30 to 39 in good health. The sequencing sample was made of naive CD4+ T cells sorted from blood. Indicated subset: CD45RA+ positively selected. This chain's CDR3 is CASSQGRREGGEKLFF. CDR3 sequence (DNA): TGCGCCAGCAGCCAAGGGAGACGGGAAGGGGGGGAAAAACTGTTTTTT.